Sequencing of this TCR beta chain was carried out in a study of blood T cell repertoires in COVID-19. Repertoires were generated with immunoSEQ multiplex PCR, while TCRdb's copy carries only in-frame clones and drops some. The data contain about 140,000 clones, approximately 84% of them singletons. This CDR3 spans 15 amino acids. V shed 2 bases, J shed 5 bases, and the junction held 8 bases outside the gene matches. Germline V gives CDR1 KGHSH, CDR2 LQKENI. The sequenced sample consisted of peripheral blood. V is TRBV18 and J is TRBJ1-1; 7 bases are a match to TRBD1. The receptor's source is a woman aged 55-70 years with acute or convalescent COVID-19. CDR3: CASSPWTGRETEAFF. Here the CDR3 DNA reads TGTGCCAGCTCACCATGGACAGGAAGGGAGACTGAAGCTTTCTTT.